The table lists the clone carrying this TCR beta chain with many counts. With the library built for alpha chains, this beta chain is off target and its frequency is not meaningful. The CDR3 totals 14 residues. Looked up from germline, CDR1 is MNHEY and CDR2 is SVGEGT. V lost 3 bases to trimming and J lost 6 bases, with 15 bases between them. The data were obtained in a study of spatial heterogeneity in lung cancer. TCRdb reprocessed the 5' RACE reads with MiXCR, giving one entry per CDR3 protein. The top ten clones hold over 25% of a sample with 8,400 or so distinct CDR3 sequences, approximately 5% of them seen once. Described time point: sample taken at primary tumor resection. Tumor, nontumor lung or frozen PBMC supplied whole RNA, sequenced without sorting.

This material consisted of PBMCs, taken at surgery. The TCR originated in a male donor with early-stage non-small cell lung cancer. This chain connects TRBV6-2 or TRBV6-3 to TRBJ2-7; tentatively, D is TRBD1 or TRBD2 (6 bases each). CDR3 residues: CASSYLPGAAEQYF. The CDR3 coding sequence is TGTGCCAGCAGTTATCTTCCGGGGGCAGCCGAGCAGTACTTC.